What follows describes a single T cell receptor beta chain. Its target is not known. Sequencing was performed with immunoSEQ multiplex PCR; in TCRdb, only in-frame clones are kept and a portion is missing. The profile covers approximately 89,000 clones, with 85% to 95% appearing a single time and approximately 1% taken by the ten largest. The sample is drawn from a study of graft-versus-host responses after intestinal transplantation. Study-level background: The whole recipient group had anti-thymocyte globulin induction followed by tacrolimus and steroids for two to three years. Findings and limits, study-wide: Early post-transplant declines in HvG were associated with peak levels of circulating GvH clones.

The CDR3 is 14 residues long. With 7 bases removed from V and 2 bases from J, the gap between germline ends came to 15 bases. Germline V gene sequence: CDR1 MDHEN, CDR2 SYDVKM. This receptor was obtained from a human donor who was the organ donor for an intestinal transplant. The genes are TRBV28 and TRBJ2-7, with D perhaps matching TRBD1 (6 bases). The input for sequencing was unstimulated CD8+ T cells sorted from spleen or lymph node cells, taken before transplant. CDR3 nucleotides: TGTGCCAGCAACTTCCAGGGGCCTACCTACGAGCAGTACTTC. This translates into CASNFQGPTYEQYF.